This T cell receptor beta chain was documented in a study of T cells in women clearing cervical HPV infection. Findings and caveats of the study: Effector/memory and HPV-specific T cells were not isolated, and association timing is unknown. TRBV6-7 relative abundance averaged around 0.11% in cases and under 0.2% in controls.

A note on this clone: Antigen: not known. The read stops 3 residues short of the end of the CDR3; the missing end is completed from the germline J gene.

The junction had 8 bases not matched to a gene; V was cut back by 5 bases and J by 1 base. The CDR3 is 16 residues long. The germline gives CDR1 MDHEN, CDR2 SYDVKM. Sequencing used immunoSEQ multiplex PCR; TCRdb keeps in-frame clones, though not all of them. The table gives around 35,000 clones; the top ten clones make up around 3.9% of it. The chain couples TRBV28 to TRBJ2-3, with 8 bases fitting TRBD2. The TCR comes from a woman aged 18-70 years with a cervical HPV16 infection that either progressed to CIN3+ or cleared (not recorded which). The source material was blood buffy coat. The CDR3 region is CASSTATSVGTDTQYF. Partial CDR3 DNA: TGTGCCAGCAGTACCGCGACTAGCGTGGGCACAGATACG. Together with reference TRBV28 and TRBJ2-3, the CDR3 gives the full variable domain: DVKVTQSSRYLVKRTGEKVFLECVQDMDHENMFWYRQDPGLGLRLIYFSYDVKMKEKGDIPEGYSVSREKKERFSLILESASTNQTSMYLCASSTATSVGTDTQYFGPGTRLTVL.